The T cell receptor (beta chain) under discussion was sequenced for a study of blood T cell repertoires in COVID-19. Looking at the study overall: In each case, the material was cDNA or gDNA derived from T cells, B-cell-depleted T cells, or PBMCs.

Germline CDR1 SGHTA, CDR2 FQGTGA. The CDR3 has 15 residues. The V and J ends lost 5 bases and 7 bases, in that order; junction bases with no gene match: 8. Sequencing used immunoSEQ multiplex PCR; TCRdb keeps in-frame clones, though not all of them. The table shows about 170,000 clones, with about four fifths occurring only once. A Seattle source enrolled patients during active infection and followed them longitudinally. The receptor's source is a woman older than 75 with COVID-19, enrolled during active disease. This chain connects TRBV7-3 to TRBJ2-5, with 12 bases that match TRBD2. Specimen: peripheral blood. CDR3 bases: TGTGCCAGCAGCGCTTCTAGCGGGGGGGCCGGGACCCAGTACTTC. Translated: CASSASSGGAGTQYF.